This paragraph covers one TCR beta chain sequence. Antigen unknown. Researchers took RNA transcripts and amplified the TCR beta CDR3 regions from them. The HTBI set primed first-round TCR CDR3 RT-PCR. TCRdb called the multiplex PCR reads again in MiXCR, with one record for every CDR3 protein. The repertoire holds some 570,000 distinct CDR3 sequences, with approximately 15% as singletons. This record belongs to a study of T cells in Graves' hyperthyroidism and ophthalmopathy. Whole-study results and caveats: Ophthalmopathy was model-predicted a median approximately six months pre-onset.

J lost 2 bases, V lost 4 bases, and 6 bases had no gene match. The CDR3 extends over 16 amino acids. The germline V gene encodes CDR1 PRHDT and CDR2 FYEKMQ (reference sequence). The genes are TRBV13 and TRBJ2-5, with 11 bases that match TRBD1. Sequenced sample: blood. The receptor was isolated from a woman aged 18-29 years with Graves' ophthalmopathy. CDR3 residues: CASSSTRDRGQETQYF. CDR3 bases: TGTGCCAGCAGCTCCACCCGGGACAGGGGGCAAGAGACCCAGTACTTC.